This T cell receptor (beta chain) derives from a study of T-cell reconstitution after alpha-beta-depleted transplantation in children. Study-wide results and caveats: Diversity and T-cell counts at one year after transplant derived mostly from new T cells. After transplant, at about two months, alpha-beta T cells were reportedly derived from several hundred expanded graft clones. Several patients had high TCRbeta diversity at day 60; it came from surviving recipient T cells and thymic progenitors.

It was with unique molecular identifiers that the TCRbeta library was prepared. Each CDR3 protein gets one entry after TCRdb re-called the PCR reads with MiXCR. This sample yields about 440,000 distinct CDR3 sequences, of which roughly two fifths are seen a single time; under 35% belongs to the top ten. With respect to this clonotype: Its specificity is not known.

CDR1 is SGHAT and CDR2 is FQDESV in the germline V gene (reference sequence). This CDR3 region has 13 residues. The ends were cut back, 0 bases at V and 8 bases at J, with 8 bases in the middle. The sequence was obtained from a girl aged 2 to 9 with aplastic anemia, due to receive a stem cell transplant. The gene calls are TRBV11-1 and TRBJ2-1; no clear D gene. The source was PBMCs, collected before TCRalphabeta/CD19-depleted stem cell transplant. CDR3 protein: CASSLAVWDEQFF. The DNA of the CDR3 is TGTGCCAGCAGCTTAGCTGTCTGGGATGAGCAGTTCTTC.